This note documents a single T cell receptor (beta chain) sequence. CDR1 SGHRS and CDR2 YFSETQ come from the germline V gene. V was cut by 1 base and J by 5 bases, with 9 bases left in between. CDR3 length: 13 amino acids. This sample was included in a study of blood T cell repertoires in COVID-19. Whole-study context: Acute and convalescent COVID-19 specimens originated in the United States, Italy and Spain. Sample material is recorded as cDNA or gDNA derived from T cells, B-cell-depleted T cells, or PBMCs.

Original handling: Cell counts per sample came from amplifying reference gene primers. Sequencing was performed with immunoSEQ multiplex PCR; in TCRdb, only in-frame clones are kept and a portion is missing. That table is the source of V, J and clone size, and D and trimming were worked out from the DNA. The profile shows roughly 68,000 clones, about 81% of them singletons. The sequenced material came from peripheral blood. The chain uses TRBV5-1 and TRBJ1-2; the D is unclear. The receptor was isolated from a human donor in a cohort sampled during active COVID-19. The CDR3 loop is CASSLTQEYGYTF. CDR3 bases: TGCGCCAGCAGCTTGACCCAGGAATATGGCTACACCTTC.